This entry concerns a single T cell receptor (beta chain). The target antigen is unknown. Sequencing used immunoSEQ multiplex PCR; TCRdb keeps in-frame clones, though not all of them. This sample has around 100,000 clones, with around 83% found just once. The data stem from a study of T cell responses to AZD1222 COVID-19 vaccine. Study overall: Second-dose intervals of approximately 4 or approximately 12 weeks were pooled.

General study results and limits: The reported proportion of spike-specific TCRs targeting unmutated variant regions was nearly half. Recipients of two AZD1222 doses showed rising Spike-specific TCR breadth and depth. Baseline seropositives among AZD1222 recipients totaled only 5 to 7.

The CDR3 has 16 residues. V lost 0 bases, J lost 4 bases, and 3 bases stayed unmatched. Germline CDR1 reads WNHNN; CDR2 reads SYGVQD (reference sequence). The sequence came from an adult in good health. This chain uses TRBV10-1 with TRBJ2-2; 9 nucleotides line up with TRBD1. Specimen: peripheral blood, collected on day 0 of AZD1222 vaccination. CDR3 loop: CASSESGTGSTGELFF. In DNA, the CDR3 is TGCGCCAGCAGTGAGTCGGGGACAGGGAGCACCGGGGAGCTGTTTTTT.